This TCR beta chain was identified during a study of blood T cells in healthy people across ages. Study summary: When template switching was applied, about one barcoded beta molecule was captured per two T cells.

Then a second PCR, running roughly 7 to 11 cycles, was carried out with a sample-barcoded 5' primer and a J-beta primer mix. Through a template-switch adaptor with 12 random nucleotides, each cDNA molecule received a tag. TCRdb fed the 5' RACE reads into MiXCR, producing one record per CDR3 protein. The table lists roughly 1.5 million distinct CDR3 sequences, roughly 43% of them singletons. Total RNA extraction produced at least 5.5 micrograms (per sample) for the study. The study's findings and limits: Per million T cells, TCR beta diversity dropped about linearly as age rose.

This clonotype was detected a few times. Its antigen is undetermined. Germline CDR1 is SGHTA and CDR2 is FQGNSA. Trimming took 1 base from V and 3 from J, leaving 17 bases between them. CDR3 size: 17 residues. The V and J genes are TRBV7-2 and TRBJ2-3, with a tentative D call TRBD1 (6 bases). The sample was blood. The receptor comes from a woman between 18 and 30 years old in good health. In DNA, the CDR3 is TGTGCCAGCAGCTTAGGGGAAGGGGGTTTAAAAACAGATACGCAGTATTTT. Protein: CASSLGEGGLKTDTQYF.